Below, 6 T cell receptor beta chains from the same sample are listed, as sequenced in a study of T cell responses to AZD1222 COVID-19 vaccine. Profiling relied on immunoSEQ multiplex PCR, and the TCRdb table lists in-frame clones only, not all of them. The sample shows 130,000 or so clones, around 94% of them seen only once. Sequenced here: peripheral blood, sampled on day 0 of AZD1222 vaccination. These TCRs come from an adult in good health.

V is TRBV23-1 and J is TRBJ2-1, with D maybe TRBD1 (6 bases). TRBV23-1 is treated as an ORF (open reading frame) with a function not yet certain. Trimming left V 7 bases short and J 0 bases short, with 19 bases between. CDR3 length equals 17 residues. CDR3 nucleotide sequence: TGCGCCAGCACCCTCATGGACAGCCTTAGCTCCTACAATGAGCAGTTCTTC. Its protein product is CASTLMDSLSSYNEQFF.

The chain uses TRBV30 and TRBJ1-2; no reliable D call. The CDR3 covers 18 residues. Trimming pared 5 bases from V and 6 bases from J, leaving 31 bases between. The germline gives CDR1 GTSNPN, CDR2 SVGIG (reference sequence). This chain's CDR3 is CAWVGRTPPYLSINGYTF. CDR3 nucleotide sequence: TGTGCCTGGGTAGGACGAACCCCGCCGTACCTGTCCATAAATGGCTACACCTTC.

The chain uses TRBV28 and TRBJ1-5, with D possibly TRBD1 on 6 matching bases. The V end was cut by 5 bases, the J end by 0 bases, with 14 bases between. The germline V gene has CDR1 MDHEN and CDR2 SYDVKM. This CDR3 spans 16 amino acids. CDR3 sequence reads: CASSPIDRSSNQPQHF. CDR3 sequence (DNA): TGTGCCAGCAGTCCCATTGACAGGAGTAGCAATCAGCCCCAGCATTTT.

A single count supports this clone. V gene TRBV19 combines with J gene TRBJ1-4; D remains ambiguous. Per the germline V gene, CDR1 is LNHDA and CDR2 is SQIVND (reference sequence). The CDR3 extends over 16 amino acids. V shed 4 bases and J shed 7 bases, with 19 bases lying between them. The CDR3 DNA is TGTGCCAGTAGTACGCGGGGTAGGGCCCTGAGTGAAAAACTGTTTTTT. This gives the protein CASSTRGRALSEKLFF.

V and J are TRBV6-5 and TRBJ2-7; 10 bases align to TRBD1. V was clipped by 8 bases and J by 5 bases; unmatched bases: 12. In germline, CDR1 is MNHEY, CDR2 SVGAGI. CDR3 length: 15 amino acids. Here the CDR3 reads CASGARDRGGDEQYF. The DNA of the CDR3 is TGTGCCAGCGGAGCTAGGGACAGGGGCGGCGACGAGCAGTACTTC.

The chain combines TRBV6-5 with TRBJ2-7; the match to TRBD1 covers 7 bases. Trimming took 4 bases from V and 3 from J; bases not matched to a gene: 6. Germline V gene lookup returns CDR1 MNHEY and CDR2 SVGAGI. This CDR3 has 14 amino acids. The CDR3 bases are TGTGCCAGCAGTTTCGACAGGGCCCACTACGAGCAGTACTTC. Translation gives CASSFDRAHYEQYF.